The TCR beta chain described here comes from a study of T cells in Graves' hyperthyroidism and ophthalmopathy. Study findings and constraints: Peripheral blood also featured most of the thyroid clonotypes expanded above 0.001. In simple terms, a model built on 13 V-J features told ophthalmopathy apart from stable hyperthyroidism.

Many counts were recorded for this clonotype. The antigen remains unidentified. Losses at the gene ends were 5 bases for V and 4 bases for J; bases not matched to a gene: 6. The CDR3 has 14 amino acids. The V gene's germline CDR1 is DFQATT and CDR2 SNEGSKA (reference sequence). The CDR3 regions of TCR beta were amplified from RNA transcripts. An initial round of RT-PCR targeting the TCR CDR3 relied on the HTBI primer set. TCRdb processed the multiplex PCR reads anew with MiXCR; each CDR3 protein has one entry. Of some 460,000 distinct CDR3 sequences in the sample, less than 20% were seen once. Calling Graves' hyperthyroidism stable meant ophthalmopathy did not progress within 18 months. These patients, aged 18 to 65, had recently diagnosed hyperthyroidism lasting under 2 months.

The chain has TRBV20-1 and TRBJ2-5; 11 nucleotides match TRBD1. This receptor was taken from a woman younger than 30 with Graves' hyperthyroidism. The sequencing input was blood. The CDR3 nucleotides read TGCAGTGCTTCTCCCGGGACAGGGGGAGAGACCCAGTACTTC. As protein: CSASPGTGGETQYF.